What follows is one T cell receptor beta chain and its context. This specimen belongs to a study of T cells in localized non-small cell lung cancer. Sequencing used immunoSEQ multiplex PCR; TCRdb keeps in-frame clones, though not all of them. This table holds some 25,000 clones, about 91% found once. This clonotype originated in a female donor aged 60 or older with stage II squamous cell lung carcinoma. The sample consisted of peripheral blood, taken before any cancer treatment.

As DNA, the CDR3 is TGTGCCAGCAGCTTAGCAGATACGCAGTATTTT. Translation: CASSLADTQYF. V is TRBV7-9 and J is TRBJ2-3, with D uncertain. Germline values: CDR1 SEHNR, CDR2 FQNEAQ (reference sequence). The CDR3 runs to 11 residues. Trimming left V 0 bases short and J 5 bases short, with 0 bases between.